What follows are 24 T cell receptor beta chains derived from one specimen sequenced in a study of T cell changes during pregnancy in multiple sclerosis (dated by TCRdb to between 2018 and 2021). Libraries were constructed by the immunoSEQ multiplex PCR assay. Here the immuneACCESS table is served through TCRdb, limited to in-frame sequences with V and J called. Missing clones are a known gap in these copies; in checked studies unresolved V genes cover under half, and the rest lacks a known reason. In all, the sample holds 45,000 to 50,000 clones, and about 90% of those were seen once. The ten top clones hold about 0.36% of the sample. The sample here was CD4+ T cells from peripheral blood mononuclear cells, taken in the second trimester of pregnancy. The receptors here all came from a female donor in good health, enrolled as a control in a pregnancy study.

This clone came up once. The chain combines TRBV19 with TRBJ1-2, with D unresolved. The V end was cut by 3 bases, the J end by 2 bases, with 10 bases between. The CDR3 loop spans 14 amino acids. Germline V lookup: CDR1 LNHDA, CDR2 SQIVND (reference sequence). CDR3: CASSIRRGNYGYTF. CDR3 nucleotides: TGTGCCAGTAGTATTAGGAGAGGGAACTATGGCTACACCTTC.

V gene TRBV4-1 combines with J gene TRBJ2-5; 13 positions match TRBD2. Germline loops: CDR1 MGHRA, CDR2 YSYEKL. With 0 bases clipped from V and 3 bases from J, the junction kept 1 base outside the gene matches. The CDR3 runs to 16 residues. CDR3 in amino acids: CASSQDTSGGEETQYF. The CDR3 DNA follows: TGCGCCAGCAGCCAAGATACTAGCGGGGGGGAAGAGACCCAGTACTTC.

Worth noting for this clone: An end of the junction differs from the germline gene, which may be a read error. The chain joins TRBV7-3 to TRBJ1-4; a possible D gene is TRBD1 (6 bases). CDR3 length: 15 amino acids. From germline, CDR1 is SGHTA and CDR2 FQGTGA. CDR3 loop: CASSLTGTSNEKLFF. In nucleotides, the CDR3 is TGTGCCAGCAGCCTAACCGGGACATCTAATGAAAAACTGTTTTTT.

This rearrangement joins TRBV12-5 to TRBJ1-4; perhaps TRBD1 as D (5 bases). Germline loops: CDR1 LGHNT, CDR2 FRNRAP. The CDR3 sequence is 15 residues long. V gave up 1 base and J gave up 0 bases, with 6 bases separating them. The CDR3 sequence is CASGLGDSTNEKLFF. CDR3 DNA sequence: TGTGCTAGTGGTTTGGGGGACTCAACTAATGAAAAACTGTTTTTT.

This clone has a single count. This chain joins TRBV19 and TRBJ1-5; unclear D gene. CDR1 is LNHDA and CDR2 is SQIVND in the germline V gene (reference sequence). The germline V and J ends were trimmed by 6 bases and 3 bases, with 15 bases remaining between them. This CDR3 is 15 amino acids long. CDR3 protein: CASRIEGWNNQPQHF. Written as DNA, the CDR3 is TGTGCCAGTAGAATCGAGGGTTGGAACAATCAGCCCCAGCATTTT.

The chain has TRBV9 and TRBJ1-3, with a tentative D call TRBD1 (5 bases). V lost 1 base, J lost 0 bases, and 11 bases lay in between. Germline CDR1 reads SGDLS; CDR2 reads YYNGEE. This CDR3 has 16 residues. The CDR3 is CASSVSPGSSGNTIYF. The CDR3, as DNA: TGTGCCAGCAGCGTAAGTCCAGGGTCCTCTGGAAACACCATATATTTT.

The rearrangement uses TRBV25-1 and TRBJ2-7; D may be TRBD1 (6 bases). V was clipped by 6 bases and J by 6 bases, with 18 bases between them. The V gene's germline CDR1 is MGHDK and CDR2 SYGVNS. CDR3 length equals 14 residues. CDR3: CASSRGTGLGEQYF. CDR3 nucleotide sequence: TGTGCCAGCAGCAGAGGCACAGGGTTGGGCGAGCAGTACTTC.

V usage is TRBV11-2 and J usage is TRBJ1-1; 10 nucleotides agree with TRBD1. Germline V gene sequence: CDR1 SGHAT, CDR2 FQNNGV. The CDR3 is 15 residues long. J was trimmed by 1 base and V by 4 bases; bases with no gene match: 3. The CDR3 loop is CASSSGTGANTEAFF. The DNA of the CDR3 is TGTGCCAGCAGCTCCGGGACAGGGGCGAACACTGAAGCTTTCTTT.

The chain recombines TRBV7-8 with TRBJ2-1; maybe TRBD1 (6 bases). The CDR3 consists of 18 residues. Germline CDR1 SGHVS, CDR2 FQNEAQ. V was cut by 3 bases and J by 0 bases, with 18 bases left in between. As DNA, the CDR3 is TGTGCCAGCAGCTTCAGGGGATGGGGGCAGAGCTCCTACAATGAGCAGTTCTTC. Translating it yields CASSFRGWGQSSYNEQFF.

This chain uses TRBV19 with TRBJ1-1; perhaps TRBD1 as D (5 bases). The CDR3 is 16 residues long. V shed 6 bases and J shed 0 bases, with 17 bases lying between them. Germline V gene lookup returns CDR1 LNHDA and CDR2 SQIVND (reference sequence). CDR3 amino acids: CASRPGLGQMNTEAFF. The CDR3 DNA sequence: TGTGCCAGTAGGCCCGGGCTCGGACAAATGAACACTGAAGCTTTCTTT.

V usage is TRBV5-4 and J usage is TRBJ1-5; D might be TRBD1 (6 bases). This CDR3 comprises 14 residues. V dropped 3 bases and J dropped 7 bases, with 14 bases sitting between them. CDR1 SGHNT and CDR2 YYREEE come from the germline V gene (reference sequence). CDR3 in amino acids: CASSSGQHDQPQHF. CDR3 in DNA: TGTGCCAGCAGCTCCGGACAGCACGACCAGCCCCAGCATTTT.

This chain uses TRBV9 with TRBJ2-5, with TRBD2 as a possible D gene (6 bases). The J call is in doubt because the DNA end fits TRBJ2-7 better. Germline V gene lookup returns CDR1 SGDLS and CDR2 YYNGEE. The CDR3 totals 14 residues. CDR3 protein: CASSPRWTTYEQYF. The CDR3 coding sequence is TGTGCCAGCAGCCCCCGTTGGACTACCTACGAGCAGTACTTC.

V gene TRBV19 combines with J gene TRBJ2-4; D not certain. Trimming pared 3 bases from V and 0 bases from J, leaving 18 bases between. The CDR3 loop spans 18 amino acids. Germline V gene data show CDR1 as LNHDA and CDR2 as SQIVND (reference sequence). CDR3 sequence reads: CASSIEASASAAKNIQYF. The CDR3 DNA sequence: TGTGCCAGTAGTATTGAAGCCTCAGCGTCGGCAGCCAAAAACATTCAGTACTTC.

V is TRBV4-3 and J is TRBJ1-3; D uncertain. The CDR3 sequence is 13 residues long. CDR1 LGHNA and CDR2 YSLEER come from the germline V gene. The V end lost 3 bases, the J end lost 4 bases, and 7 bases lay between the germline ends. The CDR3 protein is CASSHEWGNTIYF. In DNA form, the CDR3 reads TGCGCCAGCAGCCACGAGTGGGGAAACACCATATATTTT.

The chain has TRBV11-3 and TRBJ1-6, with TRBD1 matching over 8 bases. Trimming took 0 bases from V and 7 from J; bases not matched to a gene: 5. The CDR3 totals 16 residues. Germline CDR1 SGHNT, CDR2 YENEEA. CDR3 coding DNA: TGTGCCAGCAGCTTAGACGGCACAGGGGGAAATTCACCCCTCCACTTT. Translated, it gives CASSLDGTGGNSPLHF.

The chain combines TRBV5-4 with TRBJ1-6; D uncertain. Germline V gives CDR1 SGHNT, CDR2 YYREEE (reference sequence). V was pared by 0 bases and J by 0 bases, with 10 bases between. CDR3 size: 17 residues. CDR3 in amino acids: CASSLGLPSSYNSPLHF. The CDR3 DNA reads TGTGCCAGCAGCTTGGGGCTGCCCAGCTCCTATAATTCACCCCTCCACTTT. The whole variable domain, remainder taken from reference TRBV5-4 and TRBJ1-6, is ETGVTQSPTHLIKTRGQQVTLRCSSQSGHNTVSWYQQALGQGPQFIFQYYREEENGRGNFPPRFSGLQFPNYSSELNVNALELDDSALYLCASSLGLPSSYNSPLHFGNGTRLTVT.

The rearrangement uses TRBV5-4 and TRBJ2-5; 7 bases are a match to TRBD2. V lost 4 bases to trimming and J lost 2 bases; unmatched junction nucleotides: 8. Per the germline V gene, CDR1 is SGHNT and CDR2 is YYREEE (reference sequence). The CDR3 is 15 residues long. DNA of the CDR3: TGTGCCAGCAGCCCGGGCGGCGGGGGACAAGAGACCCAGTACTTC. It yields the protein CASSPGGGGQETQYF.

This chain connects TRBV4-3 to TRBJ2-7; 9 bases align to TRBD1. CDR1 and CDR2 (germline): LGHNA, YSLEER. The length of the CDR3 is 14 residues. J lost 2 bases, V lost 5 bases, and 4 bases had no gene match. This chain's CDR3 is CASSSRQGAYEQYF. The CDR3 bases are TGCGCCAGCAGCTCCAGACAGGGGGCCTACGAGCAGTACTTC.

The chain couples TRBV18 to TRBJ1-2; 10 nucleotides match TRBD1. The CDR3 spans 20 residues. Germline trimming cut 2 bases from V and 0 bases from J; bases unmatched to any gene: 15. Germline-derived CDR1 and CDR2 are KGHSH and LQKENI. Here the CDR3 DNA reads TGTGCCAGCTCACCATACATGACAGGGGGCGATTTACTAGCTAACTATGGCTACACCTTC. Translating gives CASSPYMTGGDLLANYGYTF.

The chain has TRBV4-1 and TRBJ2-5; tentatively, D is TRBD1 (6 bases). Germline lookup yields CDR1 MGHRA and CDR2 YSYEKL. The CDR3 runs to 15 residues. The V end was cut by 3 bases, the J end by 5 bases, with 16 bases between. In DNA, the CDR3 is TGCGCCAGCAGCCACTTTACAGGGAATTGGGAGACCCAGTACTTC. It codes for CASSHFTGNWETQYF.

This chain links TRBV6-5 with TRBJ2-5; TRBD1 matches 11 bases. The CDR3 runs 14 residues. CDR1 is MNHEY and CDR2 is SVGAGI in the germline V gene. Losses at the gene ends were 2 bases for V and 5 bases for J; bases not matched to a gene: 1. The CDR3 bases are TGTGCCAGCAGTTACGGGACAGGGGGTGAGACCCAGTACTTC. Translating gives CASSYGTGGETQYF.

V is TRBV27 and J is TRBJ1-4; no firm D call. Trimming stripped 3 bases from V and 4 bases from J, with 6 bases between. The germline CDR1 and CDR2 sequences are MNHEY and SMNVEV (reference sequence). This CDR3 has 13 residues. Written as DNA, the CDR3 is TGTGCCAGCAGTTTTTACAGTAATGAAAAACTGTTTTTT. This encodes CASSFYSNEKLFF.

The chain joins TRBV5-1 to TRBJ2-1; the match to TRBD2 covers 16 bases. Trimming cost V 4 bases and J 5 bases; bases outside gene matches: 3. Germline-derived CDR1 and CDR2 are SGHRS and YFSETQ. This CDR3 has 16 residues. The CDR3 nucleotides read TGCGCCAGCAGCCGAGGGACTAGCGGGGGGGACAATGAGCAGTTCTTC. This codes for CASSRGTSGGDNEQFF.

The genes are TRBV5-1 and TRBJ1-6, with D unclear. Trimming took off 0 bases at V and 7 bases at J, with 14 bases between the two ends. Germline V gene sequence: CDR1 SGHRS, CDR2 YFSETQ. This CDR3 is 16 amino acids long. The CDR3 here is CASSLASTSRNSPLHF. In nucleotides, the CDR3 is TGCGCCAGCAGCTTGGCCAGCACTTCCAGGAATTCACCCCTCCACTTT.